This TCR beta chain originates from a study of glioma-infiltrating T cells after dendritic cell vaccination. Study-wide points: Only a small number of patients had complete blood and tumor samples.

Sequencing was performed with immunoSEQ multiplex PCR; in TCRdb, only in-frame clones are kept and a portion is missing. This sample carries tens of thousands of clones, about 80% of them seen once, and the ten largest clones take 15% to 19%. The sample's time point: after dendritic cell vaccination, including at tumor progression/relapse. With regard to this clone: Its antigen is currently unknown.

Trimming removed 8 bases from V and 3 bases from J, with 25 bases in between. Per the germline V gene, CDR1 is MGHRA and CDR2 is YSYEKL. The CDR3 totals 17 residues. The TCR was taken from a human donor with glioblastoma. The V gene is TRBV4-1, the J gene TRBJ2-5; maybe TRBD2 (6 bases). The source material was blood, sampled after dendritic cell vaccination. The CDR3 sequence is CASASSEGWGGEETQYF. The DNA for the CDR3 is TGCGCCAGCGCATCCTCCGAAGGTTGGGGAGGAGAAGAGACCCAGTACTTC.